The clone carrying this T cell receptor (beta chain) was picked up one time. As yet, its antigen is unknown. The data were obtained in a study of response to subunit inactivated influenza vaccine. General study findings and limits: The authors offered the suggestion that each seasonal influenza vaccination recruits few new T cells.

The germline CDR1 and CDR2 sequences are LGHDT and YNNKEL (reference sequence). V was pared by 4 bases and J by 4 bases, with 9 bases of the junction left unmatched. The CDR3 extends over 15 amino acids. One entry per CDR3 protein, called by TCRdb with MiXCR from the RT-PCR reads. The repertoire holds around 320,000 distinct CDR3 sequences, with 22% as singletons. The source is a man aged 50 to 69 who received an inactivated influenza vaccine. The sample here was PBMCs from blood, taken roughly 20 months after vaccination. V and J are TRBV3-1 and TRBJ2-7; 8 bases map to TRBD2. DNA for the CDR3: TGTGCCAGCAGCCCTTGGCGGGGGGCTTCATACGAGCAGTACTTC. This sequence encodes CASSPWRGASYEQYF.